Presented here are 13 T cell receptor beta chains from one specimen sequenced in a study of blood T cell repertoires in COVID-19. Produced via immunoSEQ multiplex PCR; TCRdb's table is partial and in-frame only. The table lists about 69,000 clones, 79% of them singletons. Specimen: peripheral blood. The source of these receptors is a man in his fifties or sixties with acute or convalescent COVID-19.

V usage is TRBV3-1 (or the pseudogene TRBV3-2) and J usage is TRBJ2-4; 9 bases agree with TRBD2. The CDR3 runs to 17 residues. Germline lookup yields CDR1 LGHDT and CDR2 YNNKEL (reference sequence). Trimming removed 5 bases from V and 9 bases from J; junction bases left unmatched: 17. The CDR3 region has the DNA TGTGCCAGCAGCTCCACCTCGGGACTAGCTAGTGAAGGCATTCAGTACTTC. As protein: CASSSTSGLASEGIQYF.

In its sample, this clone was seen a few times. This chain joins TRBV4-2 and TRBJ2-5; TRBD2 aligns across 9 bases. Trimming removed 1 base from V and 4 bases from J; junction bases left unmatched: 10. Germline V gene data show CDR1 as LGHNA and CDR2 as YNFKEQ. The CDR3 has 17 amino acids. CDR3 DNA sequence: TGTGCCAGCAGCCAAGCGATGGGGCTAGCGGGACGAGAGACCCAGTACTTC. Its translation: CASSQAMGLAGRETQYF.

This clone was seen only a few times. The V gene is TRBV4-2, the J gene TRBJ2-2; 8 nucleotides line up with TRBD1. V trimming: 5 bases; J trimming: 6 bases; junction bases outside the gene matches: 14. The CDR3 runs to 17 residues. Per germline, CDR1 LGHNA and CDR2 YNFKEQ. CDR3 bases: TGTGCCAGCAGCTTCCGAGCTCAGGGGGCCACACCCGGGGAGCTGTTTTTT. Translated: CASSFRAQGATPGELFF.

This chain connects TRBV19 to TRBJ1-2; 7 bases are a match to TRBD1. CDR1 is LNHDA, CDR2 SQIVND, per germline (reference sequence). The junction had 6 bases not matched to a gene; V was cut back by 1 base and J by 4 bases. The CDR3 runs to 15 residues. CDR3 bases: TGTGCCAGTAGTATAGGAGGAGGGGGCGTCTATGGCTACACCTTC. Translating it yields CASSIGGGGVYGYTF.

The genes are TRBV7-6 and TRBJ1-2; perhaps TRBD1 as D (6 bases). The CDR3 extends over 14 amino acids. Trimming took off 5 bases at V and 2 bases at J, with 12 bases between the two ends. CDR1 is SGHVS, CDR2 FNYEAQ, per germline. This chain's CDR3 is CASSPGDMNYGYTF. CDR3 sequence (DNA): TGTGCCAGCAGCCCAGGGGACATGAACTATGGCTACACCTTC. The entire variable domain, with the rest obtained from reference TRBV7-6 and TRBJ1-2, is as follows: GAGVSQSPRYKVTKRGQDVALRCDPISGHVSLYWYRQALGQGPEFLTYFNYEAQQDKSGLPNDRFSAERPEGSISTLTIQRTEQRDSAMYRCASSPGDMNYGYTFGSGTRLTVV.

J is TRBJ1-4 and V is TRBV6-5; TRBD1 matches at 8 bases. J lost 9 bases, V lost 0 bases, and 3 bases had no gene match. This CDR3 region has 14 residues. Per germline, CDR1 MNHEY and CDR2 SVGAGI. CDR3 sequence: CASSYSNRGKKLFF. The CDR3 DNA sequence: TGTGCCAGCAGTTACTCTAACAGGGGGAAAAAACTGTTTTTT.

This chain links TRBV9 with TRBJ2-7; perhaps TRBD1 as D (6 bases). The CDR3 spans 15 residues. V dropped 0 bases and J dropped 4 bases, with 14 bases sitting between them. In germline, CDR1 is SGDLS, CDR2 YYNGEE. The CDR3 DNA follows: TGTGCCAGCAGCGTAGGGGAATGGACAGCGTACGAGCAGTACTTC. This translates into CASSVGEWTAYEQYF. Variable domain in full (rest from reference TRBV9 and TRBJ2-7): DSGVTQTPKHLITATGQRVTLRCSPRSGDLSVYWYQQSLDQGLQFLIQYYNGEERAKGNILERFSAQQFPDLHSELNLSSLELGDSALYFCASSVGEWTAYEQYFGPGTRLTVT.

This chain links TRBV18 with TRBJ2-7, with D hard to call. This CDR3 region has 13 residues. Trimming removed 3 bases at V and 0 bases at J, with 6 bases between. CDR1 KGHSH and CDR2 LQKENI come from the germline V gene. Here the CDR3 DNA reads TGTGCCAGCTCACCCCAGAACTCCTACGAGCAGTACTTC. It specifies CASSPQNSYEQYF.

V gene TRBV7-2 combines with J gene TRBJ2-7; TRBD2 aligns across 8 bases. The CDR3 runs 15 residues. The J segment lost 3 bases and the V segment lost 5 bases, leaving 9 bases of the junction unmatched. CDR1 is SGHTA and CDR2 is FQGNSA in the germline V gene. DNA of the CDR3: TGTGCCAGCAGCCGTGGCGGTAGCGGGGTCTACGAGCAGTACTTC. Its protein product is CASSRGGSGVYEQYF.

Comment on this clone: The junction shows a germline mismatch at one end, possibly a read error. CDR3 residues: CASSVGQVKFAF. The CDR3 DNA reads as TGTGCCAGCAGCGTAGGGCAGGTTAAGTTCGCCTTC. This chain connects TRBV9 to TRBJ1-2; D is unresolved. CDR1 SGDLS and CDR2 YYNGEE come from the germline V gene. The CDR3 extends over 12 amino acids.

The chain links TRBV6-5 to TRBJ2-2; D gene unclear. CDR1 and CDR2 from the germline V gene are MNHEY and SVGAGI. The CDR3 has 13 amino acids. Trimming cost V 2 bases and J 5 bases, with 6 bases left between them. The CDR3 DNA is TGTGCCAGCAGTTACCCCGGGACCGGGGAGCTGTTTTTT. Encoded protein: CASSYPGTGELFF.

The rearrangement joins TRBV19 to TRBJ2-2, with 7 positions matching TRBD1. V was clipped by 4 bases and J by 1 base; unmatched bases: 6. Germline values: CDR1 LNHDA, CDR2 SQIVND (reference sequence). The CDR3 contains 16 residues. Here the CDR3 reads CASSTRTGVNTGELFF. In DNA, the CDR3 is TGTGCCAGTAGTACCCGGACAGGCGTGAACACCGGGGAGCTGTTTTTT.

The chain couples TRBV7-2 to TRBJ1-2, with D possibly being TRBD1 (6 bases). The CDR3 contains 15 residues. With 5 bases removed from V and 4 bases from J, the gap between germline ends came to 17 bases. Germline V gene data show CDR1 as SGHTA and CDR2 as FQGNSA. This CDR3 is CASSPAGGLLYGYTF. Written as DNA, the CDR3 is TGTGCCAGCAGCCCCGCGGGGGGCCTACTCTATGGCTACACCTTC. Filled out from reference TRBV7-2 and TRBJ1-2, the complete variable domain reads GAGVSQSPSNKVTEKGKDVELRCDPISGHTALYWYRQSLGQGLEFLIYFQGNSAPDKSGLPSDRFSAERTGGSVSTLTIQRTQQEDSAVYLCASSPAGGLLYGYTFGSGTRLTVV.